This T cell receptor beta chain was sequenced in a study of long-term antiretroviral therapy in people with HIV. Findings of the study overall: At every time point, clones expanded before ART dominated the repertoire. Upon ART, diversity increased but remained lower than transplant donor controls.

V lost 4 bases and J lost 5, with 8 bases in between. This CDR3 spans 13 amino acids. Germline assignment: CDR1 LGHNA and CDR2 YNFKEQ. Of note for this clone: What it binds is unknown.

It was version v3.0 of the immunoSEQ assay that was run at survey level. Only in-frame clones appear in the TCRdb table, and some are missing; sequencing was by immunoSEQ multiplex PCR. The table shows about 43,000 clones, with 86% occurring only once. For each donor, at least one pre-ART and at least two post-ART PBMC samples were available. Held in samples before DNA extraction were roughly 0.95-11 million cryopreserved PBMC. Material: unsorted PBMCs, obtained 0.1 years before starting antiretroviral therapy. The sequence was obtained from a woman between 45 and 65 years old with HIV. V gene TRBV4-2 combines with J gene TRBJ1-4; D not resolved. The CDR3 nucleotides are TGTGCCAGCAGCCCCCCTTCCAATGAAAAACTGTTTTTT. The encoded protein is CASSPPSNEKLFF.